This is a list of T cell receptor beta chains from one sample in a study of shared clonotypes between healthy human individuals. Sequencing was performed with immunoSEQ multiplex PCR; in TCRdb, only in-frame clones are kept and a portion is missing. The table has about 100,000 clones, about 67% seen once. Sequences were obtained from memory CD8+ T cells sorted from blood. The receptors come from a woman aged 25-40 years in good health. CDR3s include the opening cysteine and the closing phenylalanine or tryptophan. The D gene is left open where the match is weak. Rows may omit the clone size; those that give it use once, few, many or a size class.

J gene: TRBJ2-1; clone size: many; V gene: TRBV7-3; D gene: NA; CDR3 DNA: TGTGCCAGCAGCTTATTAGTTGGCGTTGGATACAATGAGCAGTTCTTC; CDR3 protein: CASSLLVGVGYNEQFF
J gene: TRBJ2-3; clone size: NA; V gene: TRBV25-1; D gene: NA; CDR3 DNA: TGTGCCAGCAGCCGGGTGGTGGATACGCAGTATTTT; CDR3 protein: CASSRVVDTQYF
J gene: TRBJ2-3; clone size: NA; V gene: TRBV2; D gene: NA; CDR3 DNA: TGTGCCAATTCGCAGATAACAGATACGCAGTATTTT; CDR3 protein: CANSQITDTQYF
J gene: TRBJ1-5; clone size: few; V gene: TRBV2; D gene: NA; CDR3 DNA: TGTGCCAGCAGTAAAGGGGGCAATCAGCCCCAGCATTTT; CDR3 protein: CASSKGGNQPQHF
J gene: TRBJ2-2; clone size: NA; V gene: TRBV29-1; D gene: TRBD2; CDR3 DNA: TGCAGCGTTGCGACGATTCCAGCGGGAGGGCCAGGGACCGGGGAGCTGTTTTTT; CDR3 protein: CSVATIPAGGPGTGELFF
J gene: TRBJ2-3; clone size: NA; V gene: TRBV5-4; D gene: TRBD1; CDR3 DNA: TGTGCCAGCAGCCTGGACAGGGCCCCAGATACGCAGTATTTT; CDR3 protein: CASSLDRAPDTQYF
J gene: TRBJ2-7; clone size: NA; V gene: TRBV27; D gene: TRBD2; CDR3 DNA: TGTGCCAGCGGATTAACCGGGACTAGCCACGAGCAGTACTTC; CDR3 protein: CASGLTGTSHEQYF
J gene: TRBJ2-3; clone size: NA; V gene: TRBV5-4; D gene: TRBD2; CDR3 DNA: TGTGCCAGCAGCTTGGCTCTAGCGGGAGGTTACTACACAGATACGCAGTATTTT; CDR3 protein: CASSLALAGGYYTDTQYF
J gene: TRBJ1-5; clone size: NA; V gene: TRBV5-4; D gene: NA; CDR3 DNA: TGTGCCAGCAGCCAAGAGAGGGGGGTTCAGCCCCAGCATTTT; CDR3 protein: CASSQERGVQPQHF
J gene: TRBJ2-7; clone size: NA; V gene: TRBV6-4; D gene: NA; CDR3 DNA: TGTGCCCCTAGGAGGTCGGGACCCCGCTATCTTGCGTACTTC; CDR3 protein: CAPRRSGPRYLAYF
J gene: TRBJ1-5; clone size: NA; V gene: TRBV18; D gene: NA; CDR3 DNA: TGTGCCAGCTCACCACGCGCGGATCAGCCCCAGCATTTT; CDR3 protein: CASSPRADQPQHF
J gene: TRBJ2-4; clone size: NA; V gene: TRBV6-5; D gene: TRBD1; CDR3 DNA: TGTGCCAGCAGCCCACCGGGACAGAGTAAAAACATTCAGTACTTC; CDR3 protein: CASSPPGQSKNIQYF
J gene: TRBJ1-6; clone size: few; V gene: TRBV23-1; D gene: NA; CDR3 DNA: TGCGCCAGCAGTGTACGAGAGAATTGGGCACCCCTCCACTTT; CDR3 protein: CASSVRENWAPLHF
J gene: TRBJ2-5; clone size: NA; V gene: TRBV11-2; D gene: NA; CDR3 DNA: TGTGCCAGCTTGACGCCCATGCAGCAGAATGTGACCCAGTACTTC; CDR3 protein: CASLTPMQQNVTQYF
J gene: TRBJ2-7; clone size: NA; V gene: TRBV27; D gene: NA; CDR3 DNA: TGTGCCAGCAGTGAGGTCCTACCCTACGAGCAGTACTTC; CDR3 protein: CASSEVLPYEQYF
J gene: TRBJ2-7; clone size: NA; V gene: TRBV4-2; D gene: NA; CDR3 DNA: TGTGCCAGCAGCCAAGCGGCGTCTAGCCCATTAGGATACGAGCAGTACTTC; CDR3 protein: CASSQAASSPLGYEQYF
J gene: TRBJ2-7; clone size: few; V gene: TRBV10-3; D gene: TRBD2; CDR3 DNA: TGTGCCACCGGGGGGGCAGGTCCCTACGAGCAGTACTTC; CDR3 protein: CATGGAGPYEQYF
J gene: TRBJ1-3; clone size: many; V gene: TRBV6-6; D gene: NA; CDR3 DNA: TGTGCCAGCAGTTACTCGCCGGAAGGAAACACCATATATTTT; CDR3 protein: CASSYSPEGNTIYF
J gene: TRBJ2-7; clone size: once; V gene: TRBV5-1; D gene: NA; CDR3 DNA: TGCGCCAGCAGCCCGGGACCGAGTAACGAGCAGTACTTC; CDR3 protein: CASSPGPSNEQYF
J gene: TRBJ1-4; clone size: NA; V gene: TRBV25-1; D gene: NA; CDR3 DNA: TGTGCCAGCAGTGCCAGGGGAACTAATGAAAAACTGTTTTTT; CDR3 protein: CASSARGTNEKLFF
J gene: TRBJ1-1; clone size: NA; V gene: TRBV28; D gene: NA; CDR3 DNA: TGTGCCAGCAGTTGTCGGGGCCTAATCAATTTGAACACTGAAGCTTTCTTT; CDR3 protein: CASSCRGLINLNTEAFF
J gene: TRBJ2-3; clone size: few; V gene: TRBV25-1; D gene: NA; CDR3 DNA: TGTGCCAGCAGTGAGTCTGACAGGAGCAGCACAGATACGCAGTATTTT; CDR3 protein: CASSESDRSSTDTQYF
J gene: TRBJ1-2; clone size: many; V gene: TRBV28; D gene: NA; CDR3 DNA: TGTGCCAGCAGTTTCCCAGCGGGCGGAAACTATGGCTACACCTTC; CDR3 protein: CASSFPAGGNYGYTF
J gene: TRBJ2-1; clone size: once; V gene: TRBV28; D gene: TRBD1; CDR3 DNA: TGTGCCAGCAGTTCGCCCACCGGGACAGTTGACTACAATGAGCAGTTCTTC; CDR3 protein: CASSSPTGTVDYNEQFF
J gene: TRBJ1-5; clone size: many; V gene: TRBV2; D gene: TRBD1; CDR3 DNA: TGTGCCAGCAGTGAAAGTCGGGACAGGCCTCACAATCAGCCCCAGCATTTT; CDR3 protein: CASSESRDRPHNQPQHF
J gene: TRBJ2-7; clone size: NA; V gene: TRBV14; D gene: TRBD1; CDR3 DNA: TGTGCCAGCAGCCAAGGGGGTGACAGGGGAGGCTATCGCTACGAGCAGTACTTC; CDR3 protein: CASSQGGDRGGYRYEQYF
J gene: TRBJ2-7; clone size: NA; V gene: TRBV5-1; D gene: TRBD2; CDR3 DNA: TGCGCCAGCAGCTGGAGCCCGCTAGCGGGAGGGCCCTACGAGCAGTACTTC; CDR3 protein: CASSWSPLAGGPYEQYF
J gene: TRBJ2-4; clone size: NA; V gene: TRBV5-8; D gene: NA; CDR3 DNA: TGTGCCAGCAGCTTCTCAAACATTCAGTACTTC; CDR3 protein: CASSFSNIQYF
J gene: TRBJ2-3; clone size: few; V gene: TRBV27; D gene: NA; CDR3 DNA: TGTGCCAGCAATAGCGACCCAAGCACAGATACGCAGTATTTT; CDR3 protein: CASNSDPSTDTQYF
J gene: TRBJ2-3; clone size: NA; V gene: TRBV6-1; D gene: NA; CDR3 DNA: TGTGCCAGCAACCCCCAAGAGCGGGGCACAGATACGCAGTATTTT; CDR3 protein: CASNPQERGTDTQYF
J gene: TRBJ1-2; clone size: NA; V gene: TRBV5-6; D gene: NA; CDR3 DNA: TGTGCCAGCAGCTTGCGGGGATATGGCTACACCTTC; CDR3 protein: CASSLRGYGYTF